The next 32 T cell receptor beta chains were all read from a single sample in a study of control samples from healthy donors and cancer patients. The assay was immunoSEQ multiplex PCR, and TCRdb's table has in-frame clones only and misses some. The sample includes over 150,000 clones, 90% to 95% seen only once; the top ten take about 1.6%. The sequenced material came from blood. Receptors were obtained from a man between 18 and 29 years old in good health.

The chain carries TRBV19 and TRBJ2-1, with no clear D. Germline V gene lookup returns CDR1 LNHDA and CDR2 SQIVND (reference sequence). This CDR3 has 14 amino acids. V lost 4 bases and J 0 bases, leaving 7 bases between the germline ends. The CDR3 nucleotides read TGTGCCAGTAGTACAACAGACTCCTACAATGAGCAGTTCTTC. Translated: CASSTTDSYNEQFF. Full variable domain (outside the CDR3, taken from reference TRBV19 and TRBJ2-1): DGGITQSPKYLFRKEGQNVTLSCEQNLNHDAMYWYRQDPGQGLRLIYYSQIVNDFQKGDIAEGYSVSREKKESFPLTVTSAQKNPTAFYLCASSTTDSYNEQFFGPGTRLTVL.

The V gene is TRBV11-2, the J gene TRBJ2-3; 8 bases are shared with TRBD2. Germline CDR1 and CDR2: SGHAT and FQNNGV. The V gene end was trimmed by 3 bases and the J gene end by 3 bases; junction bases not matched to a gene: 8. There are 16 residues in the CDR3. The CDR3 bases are TGTGCCAGCAGCTTCCTGGCGGGGGGAACAACAGATACGCAGTATTTT. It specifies CASSFLAGGTTDTQYF.

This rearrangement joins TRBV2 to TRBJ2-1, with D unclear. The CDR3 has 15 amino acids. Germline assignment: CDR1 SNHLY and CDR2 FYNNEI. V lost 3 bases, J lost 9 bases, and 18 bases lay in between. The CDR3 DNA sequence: TGTGCCAGCAGTGACGGACCCCCTGGTAGGTCTGAGCAGTTCTTC. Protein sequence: CASSDGPPGRSEQFF.

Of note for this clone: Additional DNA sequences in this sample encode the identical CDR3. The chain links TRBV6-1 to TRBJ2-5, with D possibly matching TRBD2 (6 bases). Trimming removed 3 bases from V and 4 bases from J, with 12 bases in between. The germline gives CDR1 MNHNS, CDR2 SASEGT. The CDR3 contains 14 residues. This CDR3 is CASSEAGTGETQYF. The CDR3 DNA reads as TGTGCCAGCAGTGAGGCAGGGACTGGAGAGACCCAGTACTTC.

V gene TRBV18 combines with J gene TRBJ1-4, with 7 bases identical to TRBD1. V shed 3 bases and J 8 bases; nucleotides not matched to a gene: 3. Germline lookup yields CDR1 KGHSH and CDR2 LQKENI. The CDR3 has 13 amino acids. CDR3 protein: CASSPGQKEKLFF. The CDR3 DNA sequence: TGTGCCAGCTCACCGGGACAGAAAGAAAAACTGTTTTTT.

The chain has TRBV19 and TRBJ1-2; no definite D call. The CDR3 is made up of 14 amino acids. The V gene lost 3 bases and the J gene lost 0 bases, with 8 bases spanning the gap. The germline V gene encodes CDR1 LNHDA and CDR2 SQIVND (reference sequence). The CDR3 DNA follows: TGTGCCAGTAGTATTGGTCGCCCTAACTATGGCTACACCTTC. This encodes CASSIGRPNYGYTF.

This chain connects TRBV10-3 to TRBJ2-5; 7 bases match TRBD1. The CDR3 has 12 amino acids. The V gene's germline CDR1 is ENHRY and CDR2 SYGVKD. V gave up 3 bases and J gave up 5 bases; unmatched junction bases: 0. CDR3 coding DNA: TGTGCCATCAGTGACAGGGGGGAGACCCAGTACTTC. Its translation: CAISDRGETQYF.

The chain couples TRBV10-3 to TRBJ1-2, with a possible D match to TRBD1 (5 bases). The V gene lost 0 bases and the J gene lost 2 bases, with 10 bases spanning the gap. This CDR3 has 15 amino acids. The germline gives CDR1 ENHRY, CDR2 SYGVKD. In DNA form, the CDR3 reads TGTGCCATCAGTGAGTCGAACCGGGGGAACTATGGCTACACCTTC. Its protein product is CAISESNRGNYGYTF.

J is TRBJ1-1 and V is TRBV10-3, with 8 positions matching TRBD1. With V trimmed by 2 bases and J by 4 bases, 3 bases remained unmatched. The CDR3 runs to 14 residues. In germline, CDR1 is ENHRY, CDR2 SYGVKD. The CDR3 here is CAISEGQGITEAFF. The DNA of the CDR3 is TGTGCCATCAGTGAGGGACAGGGTATCACTGAAGCTTTCTTT.

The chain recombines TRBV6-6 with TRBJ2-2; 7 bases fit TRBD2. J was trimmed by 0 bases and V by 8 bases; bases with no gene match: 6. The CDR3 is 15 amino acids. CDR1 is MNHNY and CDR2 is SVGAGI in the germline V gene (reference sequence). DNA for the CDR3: TGTGCCAGCCGCCCTGGGGGGGCGAACACCGGGGAGCTGTTTTTT. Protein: CASRPGGANTGELFF.

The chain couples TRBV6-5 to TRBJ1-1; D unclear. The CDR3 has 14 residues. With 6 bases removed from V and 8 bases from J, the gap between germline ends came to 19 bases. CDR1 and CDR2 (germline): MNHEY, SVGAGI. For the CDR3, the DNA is TGTGCCAGCAGGGTAAGAGGAGGGAGGAGAGAAGCTTTCTTT. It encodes CASRVRGGRREAFF.

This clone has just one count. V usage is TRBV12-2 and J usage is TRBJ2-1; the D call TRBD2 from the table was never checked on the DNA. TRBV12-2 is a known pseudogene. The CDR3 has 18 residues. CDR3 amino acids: CASRPLFDGSSLCNEQFF. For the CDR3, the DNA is TGTGCAAGTCGCCCCCTGTTTGATGGGTCTAGCTTGTGCAATGAGCAGTTCTTC.

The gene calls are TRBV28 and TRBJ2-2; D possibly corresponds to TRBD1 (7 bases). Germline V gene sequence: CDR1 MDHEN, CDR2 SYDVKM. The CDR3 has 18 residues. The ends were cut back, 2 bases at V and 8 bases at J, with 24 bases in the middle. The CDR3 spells CASSLTSPWQGGRGELFF. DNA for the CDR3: TGTGCCAGCAGTTTAACTAGTCCCTGGCAGGGGGGCAGGGGGGAGCTGTTTTTT.

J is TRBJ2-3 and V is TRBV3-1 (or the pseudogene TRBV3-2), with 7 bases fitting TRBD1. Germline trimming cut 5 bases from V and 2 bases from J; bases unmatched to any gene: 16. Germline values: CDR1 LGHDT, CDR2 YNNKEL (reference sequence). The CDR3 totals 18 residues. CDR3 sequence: CASSYTGRDRPYTDTQYF. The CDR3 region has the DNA TGTGCCAGCAGCTATACTGGACGGGACAGACCTTACACAGATACGCAGTATTTT.

In nucleotides, the CDR3 is TGTGCCTGGAGTCTCGGGACACTGAATTCACCCCTCCACTTT. It codes for CAWSLGTLNSPLHF. The chain joins TRBV30 to TRBJ1-6; a possible D gene is TRBD1 (6 bases). The V end was cut by 2 bases, the J end by 7 bases, with 12 bases between. CDR3 length equals 14 residues. Germline-derived CDR1 and CDR2 are GTSNPN and SVGIG (reference sequence).

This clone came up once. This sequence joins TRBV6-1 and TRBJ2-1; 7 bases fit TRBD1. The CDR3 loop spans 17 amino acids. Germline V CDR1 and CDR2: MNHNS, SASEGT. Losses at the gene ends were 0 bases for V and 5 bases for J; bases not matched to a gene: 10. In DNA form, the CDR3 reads TGTGCCAGCAGTGAAGCGTTAGACCGGGACAGAGACAATGAGCAGTTCTTC. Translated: CASSEALDRDRDNEQFF.

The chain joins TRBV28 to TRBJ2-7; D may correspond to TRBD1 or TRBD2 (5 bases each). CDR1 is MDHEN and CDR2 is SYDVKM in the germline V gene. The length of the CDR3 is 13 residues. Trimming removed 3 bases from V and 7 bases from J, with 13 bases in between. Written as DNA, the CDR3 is TGTGCCAGCAGTTTGGGGGTTAATGGGGAGCAGTACTTC. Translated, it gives CASSLGVNGEQYF.

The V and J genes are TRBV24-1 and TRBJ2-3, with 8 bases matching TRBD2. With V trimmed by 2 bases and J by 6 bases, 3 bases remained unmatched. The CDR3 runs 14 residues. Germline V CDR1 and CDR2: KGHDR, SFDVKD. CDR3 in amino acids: CATSDWTSRDTQYF. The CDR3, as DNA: TGTGCCACCAGTGATTGGACTAGCAGGGATACGCAGTATTTT.

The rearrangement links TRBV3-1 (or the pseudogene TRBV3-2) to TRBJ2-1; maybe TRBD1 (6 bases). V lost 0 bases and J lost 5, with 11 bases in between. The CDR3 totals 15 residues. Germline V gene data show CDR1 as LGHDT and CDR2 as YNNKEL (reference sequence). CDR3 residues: CASSQDTGTHNEQFF. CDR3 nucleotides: TGTGCCAGCAGCCAAGATACCGGGACACACAATGAGCAGTTCTTC.

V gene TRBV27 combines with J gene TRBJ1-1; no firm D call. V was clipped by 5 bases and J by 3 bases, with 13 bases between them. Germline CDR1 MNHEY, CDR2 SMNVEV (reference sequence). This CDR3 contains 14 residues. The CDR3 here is CASSRAQLDTEAFF. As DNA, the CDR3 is TGTGCCAGCAGTCGCGCCCAACTGGACACTGAAGCTTTCTTT.

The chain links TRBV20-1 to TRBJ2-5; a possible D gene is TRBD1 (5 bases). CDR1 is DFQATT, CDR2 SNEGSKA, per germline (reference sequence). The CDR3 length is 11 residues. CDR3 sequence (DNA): TGCACCGCCAGGGACCAAGAGACCCAGTACTTC. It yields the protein CTARDQETQYF.

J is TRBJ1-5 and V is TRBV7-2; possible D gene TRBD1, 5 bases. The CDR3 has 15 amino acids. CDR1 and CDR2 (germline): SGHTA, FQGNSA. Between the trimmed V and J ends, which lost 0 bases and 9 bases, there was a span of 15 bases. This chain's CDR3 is CASSLAVRDHRPQHF. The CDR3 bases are TGTGCCAGCAGCTTAGCGGTGCGGGACCATCGGCCCCAGCATTTT.

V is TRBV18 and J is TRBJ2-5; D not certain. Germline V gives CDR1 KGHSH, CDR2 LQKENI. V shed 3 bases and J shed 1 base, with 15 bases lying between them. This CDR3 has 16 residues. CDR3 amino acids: CASSPLFQESQETQYF. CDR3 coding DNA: TGTGCCAGCTCACCTCTTTTTCAGGAATCCCAAGAGACCCAGTACTTC. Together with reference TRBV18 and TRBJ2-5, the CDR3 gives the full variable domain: NAGVMQNPRHLVRRRGQEARLRCSPMKGHSHVYWYRQLPEEGLKFMVYLQKENIIDESGMPKERFSAEFPKEGPSILRIQQVVRGDSAAYFCASSPLFQESQETQYFGPGTRLLVL.

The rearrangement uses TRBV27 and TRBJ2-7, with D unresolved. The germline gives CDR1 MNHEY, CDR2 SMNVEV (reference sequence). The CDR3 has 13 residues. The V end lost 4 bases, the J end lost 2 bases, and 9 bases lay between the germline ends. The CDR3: CASSSLGPYEQYF. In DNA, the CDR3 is TGTGCCAGCAGTTCCTTAGGGCCCTACGAGCAGTACTTC.

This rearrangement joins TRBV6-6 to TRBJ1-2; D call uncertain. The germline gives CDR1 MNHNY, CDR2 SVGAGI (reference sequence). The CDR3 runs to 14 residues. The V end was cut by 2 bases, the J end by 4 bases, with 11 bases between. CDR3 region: CASSYGGSSYGYTF. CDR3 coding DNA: TGTGCCAGCAGTTACGGAGGGTCCAGCTATGGCTACACCTTC.

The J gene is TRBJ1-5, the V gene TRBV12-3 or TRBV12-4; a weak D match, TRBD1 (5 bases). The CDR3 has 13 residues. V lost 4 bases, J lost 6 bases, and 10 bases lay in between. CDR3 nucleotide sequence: TGTGCCAGCAGTTATCAGGGAGGTCAGCCCCAGCATTTT. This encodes CASSYQGGQPQHF.

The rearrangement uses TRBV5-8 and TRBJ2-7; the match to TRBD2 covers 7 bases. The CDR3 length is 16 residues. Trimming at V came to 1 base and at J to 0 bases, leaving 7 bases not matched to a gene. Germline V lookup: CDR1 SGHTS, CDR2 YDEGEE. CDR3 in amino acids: CASSLLAGVPSYEQYF. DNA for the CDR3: TGTGCCAGCAGCTTGCTGGCGGGGGTCCCCTCCTACGAGCAGTACTTC.

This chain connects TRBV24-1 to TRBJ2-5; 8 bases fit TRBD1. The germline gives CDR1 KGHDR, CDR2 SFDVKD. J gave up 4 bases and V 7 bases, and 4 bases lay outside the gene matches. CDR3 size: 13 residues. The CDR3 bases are TGTGCCACCAGCAGACAGGGGCGAGAGACCCAGTACTTC. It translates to CATSRQGRETQYF.

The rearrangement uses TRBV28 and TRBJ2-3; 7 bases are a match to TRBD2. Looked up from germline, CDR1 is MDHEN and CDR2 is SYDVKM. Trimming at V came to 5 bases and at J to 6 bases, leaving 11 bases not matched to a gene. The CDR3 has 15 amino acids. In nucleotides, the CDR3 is TGTGCCAGCAGTAGCGGGGAGTTAGCAGGGGATACGCAGTATTTT. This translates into CASSSGELAGDTQYF. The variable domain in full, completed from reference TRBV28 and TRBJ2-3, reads DVKVTQSSRYLVKRTGEKVFLECVQDMDHENMFWYRQDPGLGLRLIYFSYDVKMKEKGDIPEGYSVSREKKERFSLILESASTNQTSMYLCASSSGELAGDTQYFGPGTRLTVL.

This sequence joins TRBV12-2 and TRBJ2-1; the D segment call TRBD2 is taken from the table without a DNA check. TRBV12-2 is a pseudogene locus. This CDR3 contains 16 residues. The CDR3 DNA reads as TGTGCAAGTCGCTTAGTTCTGGGGACTAGTGAAAATGAGCAGTTCTTC. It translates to CASRLVLGTSENEQFF.

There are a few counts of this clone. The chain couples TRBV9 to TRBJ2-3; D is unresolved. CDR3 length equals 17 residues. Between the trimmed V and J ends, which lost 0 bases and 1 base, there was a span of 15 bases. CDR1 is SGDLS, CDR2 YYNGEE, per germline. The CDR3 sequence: CASSVAPVGRGTDTQYF. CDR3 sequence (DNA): TGTGCCAGCAGCGTAGCCCCCGTCGGGCGTGGCACAGATACGCAGTATTTT. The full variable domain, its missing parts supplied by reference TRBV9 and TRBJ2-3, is DSGVTQTPKHLITATGQRVTLRCSPRSGDLSVYWYQQSLDQGLQFLIQYYNGEERAKGNILERFSAQQFPDLHSELNLSSLELGDSALYFCASSVAPVGRGTDTQYFGPGTRLTVL.

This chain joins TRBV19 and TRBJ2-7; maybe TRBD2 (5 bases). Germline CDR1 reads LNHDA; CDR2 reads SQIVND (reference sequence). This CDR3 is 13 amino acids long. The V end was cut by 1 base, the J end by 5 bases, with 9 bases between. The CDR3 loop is CASSIGARDEQYF. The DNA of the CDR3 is TGTGCCAGTAGTATAGGCGCGAGGGACGAGCAGTACTTC.